The 14 T cell receptor beta chains below all came from one sample that was sequenced in a study of cytomegalovirus exposure and HLA in healthy donors. Vbeta (60) and Jbeta (13) primers were used in the PCR. The repertoire was sequenced with immunoSEQ multiplex PCR; TCRdb's copy has only in-frame clones and lacks some. The sample lists fewer than 200,000 clones; roughly 81% were seen once. Sequencing was performed on PBMCs. The receptors were gathered from a man younger than 35 in good health and CMV-seropositive.

This chain uses TRBV18 with TRBJ1-1; the D gene is possibly TRBD1 (6 bases). Germline V gene data show CDR1 as KGHSH and CDR2 as LQKENI. The V and J ends lost 5 bases and 4 bases respectively, with 11 bases between them. This CDR3 has 13 amino acids. CDR3 protein: CASSSGGLTEAFF. CDR3 in DNA: TGTGCCAGCTCATCCGGGGGGCTCACTGAAGCTTTCTTT.

This chain connects TRBV7-6 to TRBJ2-3; D ambiguous. This CDR3 has 16 amino acids. The V gene lost 1 base and the J gene lost 1 base, with 12 bases spanning the gap. Germline V gives CDR1 SGHVS, CDR2 FNYEAQ. The DNA for the CDR3 is TGTGCCAGCAGCTTAGGTAATTTGGGCGGCACAGATACGCAGTATTTT. It encodes CASSLGNLGGTDTQYF.

The V gene is TRBV11-3, the J gene TRBJ2-3; TRBD1 agrees at 10 bases. The CDR3 covers 16 residues. Germline values: CDR1 SGHNT, CDR2 YENEEA. V was pared by 4 bases and J by 3 bases, with 7 bases of the junction left unmatched. The CDR3 protein is CASSSTWDRGTDTQYF. The CDR3 DNA reads TGTGCCAGCAGCTCCACATGGGACAGGGGTACAGATACGCAGTATTTT.

This rearrangement joins TRBV4-1 to TRBJ1-1; TRBD1 is a possible D gene (6 bases). With 3 bases removed from V and 0 bases from J, the gap between germline ends came to 11 bases. This CDR3 contains 15 residues. Germline loops: CDR1 MGHRA, CDR2 YSYEKL. The CDR3 DNA reads as TGCGCCAGCAGCCACCAGGGACAATTGAACACTGAAGCTTTCTTT. The encoded protein is CASSHQGQLNTEAFF.

The chain employs TRBV11-2 and TRBJ1-1; TRBD1 aligns across 7 bases. The V and J ends lost 5 bases and 0 bases, in that order; junction bases with no gene match: 12. Germline lookup yields CDR1 SGHAT and CDR2 FQNNGV. CDR3 size: 17 residues. Here the CDR3 DNA reads TGTGCCAGCAGCCCGGGTCCCGGGACAGTTCTGAACACTGAAGCTTTCTTT. This translates into CASSPGPGTVLNTEAFF.

The chain recombines TRBV30 with TRBJ2-1, with 12 nucleotides matching TRBD2. The CDR3 extends over 14 amino acids. V shed 2 bases, J shed 12 bases, and the junction held 8 bases outside the gene matches. Germline loops: CDR1 GTSNPN, CDR2 SVGIG (reference sequence). CDR3 bases: TGTGCCTGGAGTCTAGCGGGGGGGCTCCATGTGCAGTTCTTC. Translating gives CAWSLAGGLHVQFF.

The chain couples TRBV6-5 to TRBJ1-2; unclear D gene. The CDR3 totals 15 residues. Trimming cost V 4 bases and J 3 bases, with 15 bases left between them. Germline assignment: CDR1 MNHEY and CDR2 SVGAGI. CDR3: CASSSHSPVDYGYTF. In nucleotides, the CDR3 is TGTGCCAGCAGTTCTCACAGCCCTGTAGACTATGGCTACACCTTC.

The V call is TRBV7-9, the J call TRBJ2-5; maybe TRBD2 (5 bases). Germline loops: CDR1 SEHNR, CDR2 FQNEAQ (reference sequence). This CDR3 has 15 amino acids. The V end lost 0 bases, the J end lost 4 bases, and 12 bases lay between the germline ends. The DNA of the CDR3 is TGTGCCAGCAGCTTAGCGACCTTTGCGGGAGAGACCCAGTACTTC. This translates into CASSLATFAGETQYF.

The chain joins TRBV6-4 to TRBJ2-7, with a possible D match to TRBD2 (5 bases). The CDR3 is made up of 15 amino acids. CDR1 and CDR2 (germline): MRHNA, SNTAGT. Trimming pared 4 bases from V and 3 bases from J, leaving 16 bases between. The CDR3 nucleotides read TGTGCCAGCAGTGTTTACCGAGGACTCCACTACGAGCAGTACTTC. Its translation is CASSVYRGLHYEQYF.

Note on this clone: One junction end does not reproduce the germline sequence, and a read error may be involved. The chain links TRBV11-2 to TRBJ2-7, with 10 bases lining up with TRBD1. The V gene's germline CDR1 is SGHAT and CDR2 FQNNGV. CDR3 length: 16 residues. CDR3 nucleotides: TGTGCCAGCAACGGGGGGGGACAGGGGACCCCCTACGGGCAGTACTTC. Amino acid sequence: CASNGGGQGTPYGQYF.

Of note for this clone: The same CDR3 also results from other DNA sequences found in this sample. The chain links TRBV9 to TRBJ2-7; 8 bases map to TRBD1. Germline-derived CDR1 and CDR2 are SGDLS and YYNGEE. Trimming at V came to 3 bases and at J to 4 bases, leaving 6 bases not matched to a gene. This CDR3 spans 14 amino acids. The CDR3 loop reads CASSAGTGGYEQYF. CDR3 nucleotides: TGTGCCAGCAGCGCCGGGACAGGAGGTTACGAGCAGTACTTC.

The chain is built from TRBV11-2 and TRBJ1-1; D unclear. Trimming left V 2 bases short and J 2 bases short, with 6 bases between. This CDR3 contains 13 residues. Germline V lookup: CDR1 SGHAT, CDR2 FQNNGV. CDR3 protein: CASSLRGNTEAFF. The DNA for the CDR3 is TGTGCCAGCAGCTTAAGAGGAAACACTGAAGCTTTCTTT. Complete variable domain (other parts from reference TRBV11-2 and TRBJ1-1): EAGVAQSPRYKIIEKRQSVAFWCNPISGHATLYWYQQILGQGPKLLIQFQNNGVVDDSQLPKDRFSAERLKGVDSTLKIQPAKLEDSAVYLCASSLRGNTEAFFGQGTRLTVV.

The chain uses TRBV6-5 and TRBJ1-3; the D gene is possibly TRBD1 (6 bases). This CDR3 has 16 residues. The V end lost 4 bases, the J end lost 1 base, and 14 bases lay between the germline ends. Germline CDR1 reads MNHEY; CDR2 reads SVGAGI. The CDR3, as DNA: TGTGCCAGCAGTTCACGGACAGCCACGTCTGGAAACACCATATATTTT. Its protein product is CASSSRTATSGNTIYF.

The rearrangement uses TRBV5-8 and TRBJ1-2; the match to TRBD1 covers 7 bases. Germline CDR1 and CDR2: SGHTS and YDEGEE. V gave up 4 bases and J gave up 0 bases; unmatched junction bases: 9. The CDR3 has 16 amino acids. The CDR3 coding sequence is TGTGCCAGCAGCCGATGGGGGACAGCTTCTAACTATGGCTACACCTTC. This codes for CASSRWGTASNYGYTF.